The 8 T cell receptor beta chains reported below all come from one sample, sequenced in a study of early T cells in non-severe SARS-CoV-2 infection. One entry per CDR3 protein, called by TCRdb with MiXCR from the 5' RACE reads. Of roughly 24,000 distinct CDR3 sequences in the sample, over 4% were seen once. Source material: whole blood. The source is an adult who was a healthcare worker with PCR-confirmed SARS-CoV-2 infection or an uninfected control (not recorded which).

There are a few counts of this clonotype. The chain has TRBV4-3 and TRBJ1-5; no definite D call. Germline V gene data show CDR1 as LGHNA and CDR2 as YSLEER. The CDR3 loop spans 13 amino acids. V lost 0 bases and J 4 bases, leaving 4 bases between the germline ends. The CDR3 region has the DNA TGCGCCAGCAGCCAAGAACAGAATCAGCCCCAGCATTTT. Its protein product is CASSQEQNQPQHF.

Judged by abundance, this clonotype is medium-sized. The CDR3 sequence is CASSLLIAGGADTQYF. Here the CDR3 DNA reads TGTGCCAGCAGTTTACTAATAGCGGGTGGAGCAGATACGCAGTATTTT. The chain links TRBV6-2 or TRBV6-3 to TRBJ2-3; 7 bases line up with TRBD2. CDR1 is MNHEY, CDR2 SVGEGT, per germline. Trimming took 4 bases from V and 4 from J; bases not matched to a gene: 11. This CDR3 is 16 amino acids long.

The sample holds a few counts of this clonotype. CDR3 protein: CASSYPGQPYGYTF. As DNA, the CDR3 is TGTGCCAGCAGTTACCCGGGACAGCCCTATGGCTACACCTTC. The chain couples TRBV6-6 to TRBJ1-2, with 7 bases identical to TRBD1. Per germline, CDR1 MNHNY and CDR2 SVGAGI (reference sequence). The length of the CDR3 is 14 residues. V shed 2 bases, J shed 4 bases, and the junction held 4 bases outside the gene matches.

This clonotype was picked up many times. The chain employs TRBV18 and TRBJ1-1; 7 positions match TRBD1. Trimming removed 6 bases from V and 6 bases from J; junction bases left unmatched: 7. Germline V lookup: CDR1 KGHSH, CDR2 LQKENI. The CDR3 contains 13 residues. The CDR3, as DNA: TGTGCCAGCTCTCTAGACAGGGCTGCTGAAGCTTTCTTT. Its translation: CASSLDRAAEAFF.

V gene TRBV29-1 combines with J gene TRBJ1-6; TRBD1 matches 7 bases. Germline V gene data show CDR1 as SQVTM and CDR2 as ANQGSEA. The V segment lost 4 bases and the J segment 8 bases; nucleotides outside the gene matches: 5. The CDR3 length is 13 residues. The DNA for the CDR3 is TGCAGCGTTGTGACAGGGCTTGATTCACCCCTCCACTTT. Translated: CSVVTGLDSPLHF. Together with reference TRBV29-1 and TRBJ1-6, the CDR3 gives the full variable domain: SAVISQKPSRDICQRGTSLTIQCQVDSQVTMMFWYRQQPGQSLTLIATANQGSEATYESGFVIDKFPISRPNLTFSTLTVSNMSPEDSSIYLCSVVTGLDSPLHFGNGTRLTVT.

By proportion, this clonotype is medium-sized. V usage is TRBV5-1 and J usage is TRBJ2-1; 12 bases are a match to TRBD1. From germline, CDR1 is SGHRS and CDR2 YFSETQ. The ends lost 1 base at V and 8 bases at J; junction bases unmatched: 4. This CDR3 region has 15 residues. CDR3 bases: TGCGCCAGCAGCTTGTCTGGGACAGGGGGCGATGAGCAGTTCTTC. Protein sequence: CASSLSGTGGDEQFF.

This clonotype was picked up a small number of times. The genes are TRBV11-2 and TRBJ2-3; D gene ambiguous. Trimming took 4 bases from V and 5 from J, leaving 7 bases between them. Per the germline V gene, CDR1 is SGHAT and CDR2 is FQNNGV. This CDR3 comprises 12 residues. CDR3 coding DNA: TGTGCCAGCAGCTCCGAGGTAGATACGCAGTATTTT. This codes for CASSSEVDTQYF. Filled out from reference TRBV11-2 and TRBJ2-3, the complete variable domain reads EAGVAQSPRYKIIEKRQSVAFWCNPISGHATLYWYQQILGQGPKLLIQFQNNGVVDDSQLPKDRFSAERLKGVDSTLKIQPAKLEDSAVYLCASSSEVDTQYFGPGTRLTVL.

This clonotype was seen a handful of times. The gene calls are TRBV4-2 and TRBJ2-2; 9 nucleotides line up with TRBD1. Trimming cost V 0 bases and J 5 bases; bases outside gene matches: 4. The CDR3 length is 16 residues. Germline loops: CDR1 LGHNA, CDR2 YNFKEQ. The CDR3 here is CASSQDPTGGTGELFF. The CDR3, as DNA: TGTGCCAGCAGCCAAGATCCGACAGGGGGAACCGGGGAGCTGTTTTTT.